These 18 T cell receptor beta chains were sequenced from one sample in a study of OX40 agonist ivuxolimab in advanced cancers. TCRdb's table, derived via immunoSEQ multiplex PCR, lists solely in-frame clones and lacks some. The sample includes tens of thousands of clones, 88% of them seen just once. The specimen comprised CD4+ or CD8+ T cells sorted from blood, sampled in a trial of the OX40 agonist ivuxolimab. Source of these receptors: an adult with an advanced solid tumor such as melanoma, head and neck, liver or kidney cancer.

This chain links TRBV5-1 with TRBJ1-1; 8 bases are a match to TRBD1. The CDR3 consists of 14 residues. Germline trimming cut 4 bases from V and 1 base from J; bases unmatched to any gene: 3. CDR1 SGHRS and CDR2 YFSETQ come from the germline V gene. CDR3 DNA: TGCGCCAGCAGCCCCGGGACAGGGAACACTGAAGCTTTCTTT. Its protein product is CASSPGTGNTEAFF.

This clone was picked up a small number of times. The gene calls are TRBV19 and TRBJ2-3; 10 bases are a match to TRBD2. V lost 3 bases, J lost 7 bases, and 10 bases stayed unmatched. The CDR3 has 16 residues. From germline, CDR1 is LNHDA and CDR2 SQIVND (reference sequence). CDR3 bases: TGTGCCAGTAGTATCACGGCGAGCGGGAGGGCAAATACGCAGTATTTT. Amino acids: CASSITASGRANTQYF.

The chain links TRBV28 to TRBJ1-1, with D hard to call. CDR3 length: 15 amino acids. Trimming shortened V by 3 bases and J by 0 bases, and 11 bases separated the two germline ends. Germline V gene sequence: CDR1 MDHEN, CDR2 SYDVKM. DNA for the CDR3: TGTGCCAGCAGTTTTAAGAGTGGAATGAACACTGAAGCTTTCTTT. This translates into CASSFKSGMNTEAFF.

The V call is TRBV30, the J call TRBJ2-7, with 8 bases fitting TRBD1. The J segment lost 5 bases and the V segment lost 3 bases, leaving 9 bases of the junction unmatched. The CDR3 length is 14 residues. Germline lookup yields CDR1 GTSNPN and CDR2 SVGIG (reference sequence). In DNA form, the CDR3 reads TGTGCCTGGAGCCCGCAGGGGGCAGTAAACGAGCAGTACTTC. This encodes CAWSPQGAVNEQYF.

The genes are TRBV28 and TRBJ1-5; tentatively, D is TRBD1 (5 bases). CDR3 length: 15 residues. Trimming removed 1 base at V and 4 bases at J, with 11 bases between. Per germline, CDR1 MDHEN and CDR2 SYDVKM. This chain's CDR3 is CASSLYGQGNQPQHF. The CDR3 nucleotides read TGTGCCAGCAGTTTATACGGTCAGGGTAATCAGCCCCAGCATTTT.

DNA of the CDR3: TGTGCCAGCAGCCGCACTAATGAAAAACTGTTTTTT. It encodes CASSRTNEKLFF. This chain uses TRBV6-5 with TRBJ1-4; D not certain. Trimming stripped 6 bases from V and 2 bases from J, with 4 bases between. CDR1 is MNHEY, CDR2 SVGAGI, per germline. The CDR3 sequence is 12 residues long.

The chain combines TRBV7-2 with TRBJ1-2; 10 bases align to TRBD1. Unmatched junction bases numbered 14, after V lost 5 bases and J lost 8 bases. The CDR3 is 16 amino acids. CDR1 and CDR2 (germline): SGHTA, FQGNSA. CDR3 sequence reads: CASSAASGTGAVGYTF. In nucleotides, the CDR3 is TGTGCCAGCAGCGCAGCCTCCGGGACAGGGGCCGTCGGCTACACCTTC.

The chain couples TRBV11-2 to TRBJ1-6, with 10 bases lining up with TRBD1. The germline V gene has CDR1 SGHAT and CDR2 FQNNGV. The CDR3 is 17 residues long. The ends lost 6 bases at V and 1 base at J; junction bases unmatched: 6. The CDR3 protein is CASRGTGDSSYNSPLHF. The CDR3, as DNA: TGTGCCAGCAGGGGGACAGGGGATTCGTCCTATAATTCACCCCTCCACTTT.

This chain links TRBV28 with TRBJ1-1; perhaps TRBD1 as D (6 bases). Trimming pared 5 bases from V and 5 bases from J, leaving 18 bases between. The CDR3 totals 15 residues. The germline V gene encodes CDR1 MDHEN and CDR2 SYDVKM. The CDR3 DNA reads as TGTGCCAGCAGTCGGAGGGGGGTGCATGCAACTGAAGCTTTCTTT. Its protein is CASSRRGVHATEAFF.

V is TRBV6-5 and J is TRBJ1-3; D may be TRBD1 (5 bases). The CDR3 length is 15 residues. V lost 6 bases and J lost 0, with 12 bases in between. Per the germline V gene, CDR1 is MNHEY and CDR2 is SVGAGI. This chain's CDR3 is CASRQDGRSGNTIYF. The DNA for the CDR3 is TGTGCCAGCAGACAGGACGGTCGCTCTGGAAACACCATATATTTT.

The chain links TRBV11-2 to TRBJ2-7; TRBD2 agrees at 7 bases. Germline assignment: CDR1 SGHAT and CDR2 FQNNGV. The CDR3 totals 14 residues. Unmatched junction bases numbered 6, after V lost 5 bases and J lost 2 bases. The CDR3 loop reads CASSPSGVTYEQYF. The CDR3 bases are TGTGCCAGCAGCCCGAGCGGGGTAACCTACGAGCAGTACTTC.

With regard to this clone: Relative to the germline gene, one junction end is altered; a read error may explain this. The gene calls are TRBV28 and TRBJ2-2; maybe TRBD1 (6 bases). In germline, CDR1 is MDHEN, CDR2 SYDVKM. This CDR3 region has 15 residues. CDR3 region: CASGFEGANTGELFF. For the CDR3, the DNA is TGTGCCAGCGGTTTCGAGGGGGCGAACACCGGGGAGCTGTTTTTT.

The rearrangement uses TRBV28 and TRBJ1-1, with D perhaps TRBD1 (5 bases). V gave up 8 bases and J gave up 3 bases, with 19 bases separating them. Germline loops: CDR1 MDHEN, CDR2 SYDVKM. This CDR3 has 15 amino acids. CDR3 in DNA: TGTGCCAGCGCTCCCCCGGGGGTTGGTTACACTGAAGCTTTCTTT. Translated: CASAPPGVGYTEAFF.

The chain is built from TRBV29-1 and TRBJ2-1; D tentatively fits TRBD1 or TRBD2 (6 bases each). Between the trimmed V and J ends, which lost 0 bases and 7 bases, there was a span of 13 bases. The germline gives CDR1 SQVTM, CDR2 ANQGSEA. The CDR3 loop spans 14 amino acids. Here the CDR3 reads CSVEERGQGNEQFF. DNA for the CDR3: TGCAGCGTTGAAGAGCGGGGCCAGGGGAATGAGCAGTTCTTC.

The CDR3 DNA follows: TGTGCCAGCAGTTTATCTTCCGGTGGCGGGCACTACGAGCAGTACTTC. The encoded protein is CASSLSSGGGHYEQYF. This chain links TRBV28 with TRBJ2-7; perhaps TRBD2 as D (5 bases). Germline lookup yields CDR1 MDHEN and CDR2 SYDVKM. Trimming left V 1 base short and J 3 bases short, with 16 bases between. The CDR3 consists of 16 residues.

For the CDR3, the DNA is TGTGCCAGCAGCAATACCCCTTACACTGAAGCTTTCTTT. Its protein product is CASSNTPYTEAFF. This chain links TRBV11-3 with TRBJ1-1; no reliable D call. There are 13 residues in the CDR3. Trimming left V 5 bases short and J 3 bases short, with 10 bases between. CDR1 and CDR2 (germline): SGHNT, YENEEA. The full variable domain, its missing parts supplied by reference TRBV11-3 and TRBJ1-1, is EAGVVQSPRYKIIEKKQPVAFWCNPISGHNTLYWYLQNLGQGPELLIRYENEEAVDDSQLPKDRFSAERLKGVDSTLKIQPAELGDSAVYLCASSNTPYTEAFFGQGTRLTVV.

The chain employs TRBV6-1 and TRBJ1-5; possible D gene TRBD1, 5 bases. The CDR3 spans 17 residues. The germline CDR1 and CDR2 sequences are MNHNS and SASEGT. The V and J ends lost 2 bases and 3 bases respectively, with 17 bases between them. Here the CDR3 DNA reads TGTGCCAGCAGTGAAACCCAACAGGTCACGAACAATCAGCCCCAGCATTTT. Its translation is CASSETQQVTNNQPQHF.

This clone was counted between two and nine times. V and J are TRBV6-1 and TRBJ2-7; possibly TRBD1 for D (6 bases). CDR3 length equals 13 residues. The germline V and J ends were trimmed by 7 bases and 1 base, with 11 bases remaining between them. CDR1 is MNHNS and CDR2 is SASEGT in the germline V gene. The CDR3 DNA is TGTGCCAGCAAGCAGGGACATTCCTACGAGCAGTACTTC. Translation: CASKQGHSYEQYF.